This entry concerns a single TCR beta chain. The antigen remains unidentified. The data originate from a study of cytomegalovirus exposure and HLA in healthy donors. V was pared by 2 bases and J by 0 bases, with 0 bases of the junction left unmatched. Germline V gene data show CDR1 as WNHNN and CDR2 as SYGVQD (reference sequence). The CDR3 consists of 14 residues. The PCR had 60 Vbeta and 13 Jbeta primers. Using immunoSEQ multiplex PCR, the repertoire was profiled, and TCRdb retains in-frame clones only, with some absent. The sample gives roughly 130,000 clones, 74% of which show up once; roughly 6% is in the top ten. Study-wide points: Usually a TCR sequence was rare, but some public TCRs were found in many donors. Diagnosis of cytomegalovirus status made by the classifier reportedly showed high specificity and sensitivity. Later analysis revealed greater clonal expansion in HLA-associated TCR beta chains than in equally common others.

The rearrangement joins TRBV10-1 to TRBJ1-1; 7 nucleotides match TRBD1. Sample: PBMCs. The TCR comes from a woman aged 45 to 65 in good health and CMV-seropositive. The CDR3 sequence is CASSEDRVNTEAFF. CDR3 bases: TGCGCCAGCAGTGAGGACAGGGTGAACACTGAAGCTTTCTTT.